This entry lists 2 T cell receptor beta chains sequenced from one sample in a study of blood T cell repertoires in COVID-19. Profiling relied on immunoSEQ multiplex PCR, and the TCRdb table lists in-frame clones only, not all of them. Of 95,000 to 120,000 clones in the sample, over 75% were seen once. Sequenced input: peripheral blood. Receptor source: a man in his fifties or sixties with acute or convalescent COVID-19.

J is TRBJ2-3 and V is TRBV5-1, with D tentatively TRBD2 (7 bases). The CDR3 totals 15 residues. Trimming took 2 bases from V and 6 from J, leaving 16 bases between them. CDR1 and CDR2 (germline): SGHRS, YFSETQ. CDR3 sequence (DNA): TGCGCCAGCAGCTTACGAGGGGGGGCCGGTGATACGCAGTATTTT. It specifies CASSLRGGAGDTQYF.

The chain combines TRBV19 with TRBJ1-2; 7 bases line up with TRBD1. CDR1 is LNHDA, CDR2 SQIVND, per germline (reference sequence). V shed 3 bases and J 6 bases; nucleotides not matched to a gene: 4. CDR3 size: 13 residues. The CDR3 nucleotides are TGTGCCAGTAGTATCAAGGGGGCCCATGGCTACACCTTC. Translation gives CASSIKGAHGYTF. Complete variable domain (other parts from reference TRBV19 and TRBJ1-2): DGGITQSPKYLFRKEGQNVTLSCEQNLNHDAMYWYRQDPGQGLRLIYYSQIVNDFQKGDIAEGYSVSREKKESFPLTVTSAQKNPTAFYLCASSIKGAHGYTFGSGTRLTVV.